These 28 T cell receptor beta chains came from one sample sequenced in a study of blood T cell repertoires in COVID-19. TCRdb's table, derived via immunoSEQ multiplex PCR, lists solely in-frame clones and lacks some. The table has under 250,000 clones, roughly four fifths seen once. Sequencing used peripheral blood. These receptor sequences come from a man younger than 40 who had recovered from COVID-19.

The chain has TRBV15 and TRBJ1-6; D unclear. Germline V gives CDR1 LNHNV, CDR2 YYDKDF (reference sequence). The length of the CDR3 is 16 residues. V dropped 0 bases and J dropped 0 bases, with 6 bases sitting between them. The CDR3 here is CATSRDAVSYNSPLHF. CDR3 in DNA: TGTGCCACCAGCAGAGATGCAGTCTCCTATAATTCACCCCTCCACTTT.

In nucleotides, the CDR3 is TGTGCCAGCAGCCGAGCGGTCTACGAGCAGTACTTC. Translation: CASSRAVYEQYF. The rearrangement uses TRBV6-6 and TRBJ2-7; D may be TRBD2 (5 bases). The CDR3 totals 12 residues. In germline, CDR1 is MNHNY, CDR2 SVGAGI (reference sequence). Trimming pared 6 bases from V and 3 bases from J, leaving 9 bases between.

This chain connects TRBV19 to TRBJ2-7; D is perhaps TRBD1 (5 bases). CDR1 LNHDA and CDR2 SQIVND come from the germline V gene (reference sequence). V was cut by 5 bases and J by 1 base, with 21 bases left in between. The CDR3 covers 17 residues. The CDR3 loop is CASSEFATLTDSYEQYF. For the CDR3, the DNA is TGTGCCAGTAGTGAGTTCGCTACCTTGACAGATTCCTACGAGCAGTACTTC. Full variable domain (rest looked up from reference TRBV19 and TRBJ2-7): DGGITQSPKYLFRKEGQNVTLSCEQNLNHDAMYWYRQDPGQGLRLIYYSQIVNDFQKGDIAEGYSVSREKKESFPLTVTSAQKNPTAFYLCASSEFATLTDSYEQYFGPGTRLTVT.

The chain carries TRBV5-1 and TRBJ1-3; 8 bases match TRBD1. Unmatched junction bases numbered 2, after V lost 3 bases and J lost 0 bases. This CDR3 is built from 15 residues. The germline V gene encodes CDR1 SGHRS and CDR2 YFSETQ. The CDR3 loop is CASSSGQGSGNTIYF. The CDR3 DNA is TGCGCCAGCAGCTCAGGACAGGGCTCTGGAAACACCATATATTTT. Variable domain in full (rest from reference TRBV5-1 and TRBJ1-3): KAGVTQTPRYLIKTRGQQVTLSCSPISGHRSVSWYQQTPGQGLQFLFEYFSETQRNKGNFPGRFSGRQFSNSRSEMNVSTLELGDSALYLCASSSGQGSGNTIYFGEGSWLTVV.

The chain uses TRBV19 and TRBJ2-3; TRBD1 agrees at 10 bases. Germline CDR1 and CDR2: LNHDA and SQIVND (reference sequence). The trim removed 5 bases at V and 4 bases at J, leaving 6 bases unmatched. The CDR3 extends over 15 amino acids. CDR3 residues: CASSPGQGMPDTQYF. In DNA, the CDR3 is TGTGCCAGTAGTCCGGGACAGGGGATGCCAGATACGCAGTATTTT.

For the CDR3, the DNA is TGCGCCAGCAGCACCGGACTAGGGGGCACCGGGGAGCTGTTTTTT. Protein product: CASSTGLGGTGELFF. The rearrangement joins TRBV5-1 to TRBJ2-2; a possible D gene is TRBD2 (7 bases). CDR3 length: 15 residues. CDR1 and CDR2 (germline): SGHRS, YFSETQ. V lost 4 bases, J lost 4 bases, and 14 bases lay in between.

V is TRBV6-5 and J is TRBJ1-2, with TRBD1 matching over 9 bases. The CDR3 runs to 14 residues. CDR1 is MNHEY and CDR2 is SVGAGI in the germline V gene. With V trimmed by 10 bases and J by 1 base, 7 bases remained unmatched. The CDR3 here is CATGRDRDNYGYTF. DNA of the CDR3: TGTGCCACCGGGCGGGACAGGGATAACTATGGCTACACCTTC.

A single count supports this clone. This chain uses TRBV5-1 with TRBJ2-7; TRBD2 agrees at 7 bases. Looked up from germline, CDR1 is SGHRS and CDR2 is YFSETQ. J lost 1 base, V lost 0 bases, and 4 bases had no gene match. The CDR3 spans 15 residues. This chain's CDR3 is CASSLAGGLSYEQYF. CDR3 DNA sequence: TGCGCCAGCAGCTTGGCGGGAGGACTATCCTACGAGCAGTACTTC.

In DNA form, the CDR3 reads TGCGCCAGCAGCCAACAGGGTGGCGATAATTCACCCCTCCACTTT. This encodes CASSQQGGDNSPLHF. The J gene is TRBJ1-6, the V gene TRBV5-1; D might be TRBD1 (6 bases). Germline V gene sequence: CDR1 SGHRS, CDR2 YFSETQ. This CDR3 comprises 15 residues. Trimming took 4 bases from V and 5 from J, leaving 13 bases between them.

The genes are TRBV9 and TRBJ2-5; possibly TRBD1 for D (6 bases). The CDR3 contains 17 residues. Trimming shortened V by 0 bases and J by 5 bases, and 20 bases separated the two germline ends. Germline V gives CDR1 SGDLS, CDR2 YYNGEE. The CDR3 protein is CASSVGGGSGDSETQYF. The CDR3 DNA is TGTGCCAGCAGCGTAGGAGGGGGTAGTGGGGATAGCGAGACCCAGTACTTC.

This clone occurred once. V usage is TRBV7-9 and J usage is TRBJ2-2; a weak D match, TRBD2 (6 bases). This CDR3 is 16 amino acids long. Germline assignment: CDR1 SEHNR and CDR2 FQNEAQ (reference sequence). Trimming took 0 bases from V and 6 from J, leaving 14 bases between them. Here the CDR3 DNA reads TGTGCCAGCAGCTTAGCCTGGGACTCACGGGCCGGGGAGCTGTTTTTT. Amino acids: CASSLAWDSRAGELFF. Full variable domain (remainder filled in from reference TRBV7-9 and TRBJ2-2): DTGVSQNPRHKITKRGQNVTFRCDPISEHNRLYWYRQTLGQGPEFLTYFQNEAQLEKSRLLSDRFSAERPKGSFSTLEIQRTEQGDSAMYLCASSLAWDSRAGELFFGEGSRLTVL.

The CDR3 is CASSLRTSGGMETQYF. As DNA, the CDR3 is TGTGCCAGCAGCCTAAGGACTAGCGGGGGGATGGAGACCCAGTACTTC. The genes are TRBV5-4 and TRBJ2-5; 14 bases line up with TRBD2. Germline lookup yields CDR1 SGHNT and CDR2 YYREEE (reference sequence). The CDR3 runs to 16 residues. The J segment lost 5 bases and the V segment lost 4 bases, leaving 7 bases of the junction unmatched.

This clone was observed a handful of times. V gene TRBV19 combines with J gene TRBJ2-7; D is uncertain. V lost 5 bases and J lost 2, with 10 bases in between. Germline CDR1 is LNHDA and CDR2 is SQIVND (reference sequence). CDR3 length: 13 residues. The chain's CDR3 is CASSREMAYEQYF. CDR3 DNA: TGTGCCAGTAGTCGCGAGATGGCCTACGAGCAGTACTTC.

The chain employs TRBV18 and TRBJ2-3; D may be TRBD2 (7 bases). Trimming cost V 6 bases and J 4 bases, with 17 bases left between them. CDR1 is KGHSH and CDR2 is LQKENI in the germline V gene. The CDR3 sequence is 15 residues long. In DNA form, the CDR3 reads TGTGCCAGCTCTATTACGGGGGGCCCAGCAGATACGCAGTATTTT. It codes for CASSITGGPADTQYF.

This clone was observed a few times. This rearrangement joins TRBV7-9 to TRBJ2-1; D gene ambiguous. Germline V CDR1 and CDR2: SEHNR, FQNEAQ (reference sequence). The length of the CDR3 is 10 residues. Trimming shortened V by 2 bases and J by 14 bases, and 7 bases separated the two germline ends. The DNA of the CDR3 is TGTGCCAGCAGCTTATTAACAGAGTTCTTC. Amino acid sequence: CASSLLTEFF.

The genes are TRBV18 and TRBJ1-3; 10 positions match TRBD1. The J segment lost 7 bases and the V segment lost 1 base, leaving 1 base of the junction unmatched. Germline V lookup: CDR1 KGHSH, CDR2 LQKENI. The CDR3 is 14 amino acids. The CDR3 region is CASSPQDRGNTIYF. For the CDR3, the DNA is TGTGCCAGCTCACCACAGGACAGGGGGAACACCATATATTTT.

The V gene is TRBV19, the J gene TRBJ1-6; a possible D gene is TRBD1 (6 bases). Germline values: CDR1 LNHDA, CDR2 SQIVND (reference sequence). The CDR3 spans 14 residues. The V and J ends lost 6 bases and 9 bases respectively, with 15 bases between them. CDR3 amino acids: CASRETGPGSPLHF. The CDR3 bases are TGTGCCAGTAGAGAGACAGGCCCGGGTTCACCCCTCCACTTT.

The chain links TRBV5-1 to TRBJ2-5, with TRBD1 matching 8 bases. The V gene's germline CDR1 is SGHRS and CDR2 YFSETQ. CDR3 length: 14 residues. V shed 3 bases and J 5 bases; nucleotides not matched to a gene: 6. This CDR3 is CASSSQTGEETQYF. The DNA of the CDR3 is TGCGCCAGCAGCTCCCAGACAGGGGAGGAGACCCAGTACTTC.

CDR3 DNA sequence: TGTGCCAGCAGCGCCGGGGAGGTCTCTGGGGCCAACGTCCTGACTTTC. It yields the protein CASSAGEVSGANVLTF. The chain employs TRBV9 and TRBJ2-6, with a weak D call TRBD2 (6 bases). With 3 bases removed from V and 0 bases from J, the gap between germline ends came to 10 bases. The CDR3 is 16 amino acids. The V gene's germline CDR1 is SGDLS and CDR2 YYNGEE.

This clone has just one count. The V call is TRBV6-2 or TRBV6-3, the J call TRBJ1-1, with D possibly TRBD1 on 6 matching bases. This CDR3 has 14 amino acids. Germline CDR1 is MNHEY and CDR2 is SVGEGT. The germline V and J ends were trimmed by 6 bases and 1 base, with 12 bases remaining between them. CDR3 residues: CASSPPTGNTEAFF. CDR3 DNA: TGTGCCAGCAGCCCCCCGACAGGGAACACTGAAGCTTTCTTT.

The V call is TRBV5-1, the J call TRBJ2-7; D perhaps matches TRBD1 (5 bases). CDR3 length: 14 amino acids. Trimming left V 6 bases short and J 0 bases short, with 13 bases between. In germline, CDR1 is SGHRS, CDR2 YFSETQ. CDR3 amino acids: CASKGQVTSYEQYF. CDR3 DNA: TGCGCCAGCAAGGGGCAGGTGACCTCCTACGAGCAGTACTTC.

The sample holds one count of this clone. The rearrangement links TRBV5-5 to TRBJ1-6; D call uncertain. Trimming removed 2 bases at V and 9 bases at J, with 12 bases between. CDR1 SGHKS and CDR2 YYEKEE come from the germline V gene (reference sequence). This CDR3 spans 14 amino acids. CDR3 sequence (DNA): TGTGCCAGCAGCTTTGGGCTTTATTCTTCACCCCTCCACTTT. This codes for CASSFGLYSSPLHF.

The rearrangement uses TRBV15 and TRBJ1-2, with TRBD1 as a possible D gene (6 bases). Trimming removed 0 bases at V and 8 bases at J, with 13 bases between. Germline CDR1 reads LNHNV; CDR2 reads YYDKDF (reference sequence). This CDR3 is built from 14 residues. The CDR3 spells CATSRDGSGEGYTF. The CDR3, as DNA: TGTGCCACCAGCAGAGATGGGTCAGGGGAGGGCTACACCTTC.

The rearrangement joins TRBV11-1 to TRBJ1-2, with D maybe TRBD1 (6 bases). V lost 2 bases and J lost 6, with 16 bases in between. This CDR3 region has 15 residues. Germline V gene sequence: CDR1 SGHAT, CDR2 FQDESV (reference sequence). Here the CDR3 reads CASSLSSAGTHGYTF. Written as DNA, the CDR3 is TGTGCCAGCAGCTTATCCTCCGCAGGGACACATGGCTACACCTTC.

This clone was observed a handful of times. The rearrangement joins TRBV9 to TRBJ1-1; no reliable D call. The V gene's germline CDR1 is SGDLS and CDR2 YYNGEE. This CDR3 has 13 residues. Trimming took 0 bases from V and 4 from J, leaving 7 bases between them. The CDR3 sequence: CASSVATATEAFF. CDR3 sequence (DNA): TGTGCCAGCAGCGTAGCGACTGCCACTGAAGCTTTCTTT. The complete variable domain, with remaining parts taken from reference TRBV9 and TRBJ1-1, reads DSGVTQTPKHLITATGQRVTLRCSPRSGDLSVYWYQQSLDQGLQFLIQYYNGEERAKGNILERFSAQQFPDLHSELNLSSLELGDSALYFCASSVATATEAFFGQGTRLTVV.

The chain carries TRBV2 and TRBJ1-1; 10 positions agree with TRBD1. Germline loops: CDR1 SNHLY, CDR2 FYNNEI. The J segment lost 1 base and the V segment lost 7 bases, leaving 12 bases of the junction unmatched. The CDR3 is 17 amino acids. CDR3 DNA sequence: TGTGCCAGCACCAAAAAGGGGACAGGGGACGGGAACACTGAAGCTTTCTTT. Translating gives CASTKKGTGDGNTEAFF.

This chain joins TRBV7-2 and TRBJ1-6; weak D call: TRBD1 (6 bases). The CDR3 length is 15 residues. V was pared by 5 bases and J by 3 bases, with 11 bases between. Germline values: CDR1 SGHTA, CDR2 FQGNSA. CDR3: CASSEQGLYNSPLHF. The DNA of the CDR3 is TGTGCCAGCAGCGAACAGGGCCTCTATAATTCACCCCTCCACTTT.

This clone was recorded only once. The chain uses TRBV18 and TRBJ2-3, with TRBD2 matching over 7 bases. CDR1 is KGHSH and CDR2 is LQKENI in the germline V gene. The V segment lost 0 bases and the J segment 4 bases; nucleotides outside the gene matches: 4. The CDR3 runs to 15 residues. The CDR3 region is CASSPPRGSSDTQYF. In DNA, the CDR3 is TGTGCCAGCTCACCACCTCGCGGGAGCTCAGATACGCAGTATTTT.